This entry describes one T cell receptor (beta chain). In Seattle, patients joined the study during active infection and were tracked longitudinally. This CDR3 comprises 13 residues. Original data processing: Nucleated cell number was recorded as an estimate derived from reference gene primer amplification. Profiling relied on immunoSEQ multiplex PCR, and the TCRdb table lists in-frame clones only, not all of them. V, J and clone size derive from that table, while D and trimming were established from the DNA sequence. This sample has 200,000 to 250,000 clones; around 83% occur once, and the top ten carry roughly 10%. This sample is part of a study of blood T cell repertoires in COVID-19. For the study at large: Acute and convalescent COVID-19 specimens originated in the United States, Italy and Spain. In each case, the material was cDNA or gDNA derived from T cells, B-cell-depleted T cells, or PBMCs.

This TCR was sampled from a woman between 50 and 59 years old with COVID-19, enrolled during active disease. Sequences were obtained from peripheral blood. V usage is TRBV21-1 and J usage is TRBJ2-7; the table's D call of TRBD1 was not tested on the DNA. TRBV21-1 represents a pseudogene. The CDR3, as DNA: TGTGCCAGCAGCAGAAGGGGGTCGGGGGAGCAGTACGTC. It encodes CASSRRGSGEQYV.